The sequence of this TCR beta chain was determined in a study of blood T cell repertoires in COVID-19. Study as a whole: Acute-phase and convalescent COVID-19 samples originated in the United States, Italy and Spain. T cells, B-cell-depleted T cells, or PBMCs provided the cDNA or gDNA that served as material.

Authors' methods: Estimation of nucleated cell counts relied on the amplification of reference gene primers. Assay: immunoSEQ multiplex PCR; the TCRdb copy retains only in-frame clones and omits some. That table is the source of V, J and clone size, and D and trimming were worked out from the DNA. Here the sample spans roughly 150,000 clones, roughly 86% being singletons. CDR3 size: 16 residues. Germline loops: CDR1 MNHNS, CDR2 SASEGT. After removal of 8 bases from V and 4 bases from J, the junction contained 15 bases not matched to a gene. Specimen: peripheral blood. The rearrangement links TRBV6-1 to TRBJ2-3, with 7 bases identical to TRBD1. This receptor was obtained from a human donor with acute or convalescent COVID-19. The donor label of this sample is uncertain. CDR3 bases: TGTGCCAGCCGTGCGGACGGGACAGTCCTACCAGATACGCAGTATTTT. Protein product: CASRADGTVLPDTQYF.